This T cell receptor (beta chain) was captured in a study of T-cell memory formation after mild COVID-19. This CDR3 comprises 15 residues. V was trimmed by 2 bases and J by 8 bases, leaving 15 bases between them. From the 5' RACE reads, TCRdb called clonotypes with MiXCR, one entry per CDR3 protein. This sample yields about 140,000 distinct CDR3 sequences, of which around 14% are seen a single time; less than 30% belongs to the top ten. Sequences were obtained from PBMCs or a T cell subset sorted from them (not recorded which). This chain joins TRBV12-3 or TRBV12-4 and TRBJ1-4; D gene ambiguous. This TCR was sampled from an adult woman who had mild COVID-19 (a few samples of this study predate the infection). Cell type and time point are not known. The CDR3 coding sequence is TGTGCCAGCAGTTTATACTCGAGTGCGGGAGAAAAACTGTTTTTT. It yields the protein CASSLYSSAGEKLFF.